The rows below give T cell receptor beta chains drawn from one sample of a study of shared clonotypes between healthy human individuals. Repertoires were generated with immunoSEQ multiplex PCR, while TCRdb's copy carries only in-frame clones and drops some. This table holds approximately 2,300,000 clones, 85% to 95% found once. The sample taken for sequencing was naive CD4+ T cells from PBMCs. The receptors here all came from a man between 18 and 29 years old in good health. Some clones in this sample may be carry-over from other donors' samples. CDR3s include the opening cysteine and the closing phenylalanine or tryptophan. Each record gives: clone size, J gene, D gene, V gene, CDR3 protein, CDR3 DNA. D genes are given only for firm matches. Where a row states a size, it is once, few, many or the class of an expanded clone; other rows omit it.

>-|TRBJ2-2|TRBD2|TRBV28
CASSKLTSGRAHGELFF
TGTGCCAGCAGCAAACTGACTAGCGGGAGGGCCCACGGGGAGCTGTTTTTT
>-|TRBJ2-2|-|TRBV5-1
CASSPMTTSNTGELFF
TGCGCCAGCAGCCCCATGACTACGTCGAACACCGGGGAGCTGTTTTTT
>-|TRBJ2-4|-|TRBV7-2
CASSLAGGYRANIQYF
TGTGCCAGCAGCTTAGCAGGGGGGTATCGTGCAAACATTCAGTACTTC
>-|TRBJ2-5|-|TRBV7-9
CASSSRQGIETQYF
TGTGCCAGCAGCTCACGGCAGGGGATAGAGACCCAGTACTTC
>-|TRBJ2-2|TRBD2|TRBV7-3
CASSLLAGATGELFF
TGTGCCAGCAGCTTACTAGCGGGAGCCACCGGGGAGCTGTTTTTT
>-|TRBJ1-2|-|TRBV6-6
CASSYGGGYGYTF
TGTGCCAGCAGTTACGGGGGGGGCTATGGCTACACCTTC
>-|TRBJ2-1|TRBD1|TRBV15
CATSRAGTGNNEQFF
TGTGCCACCAGCAGAGCCGGGACAGGGAATAATGAGCAGTTCTTC
>-|TRBJ1-3|TRBD1|TRBV5-6
CASSLLLLTGREHTIYF
TGTGCCAGCAGCCTATTGCTTCTGACAGGGAGGGAACACACCATATATTTT
>-|TRBJ1-4|TRBD1|TRBV5-1
CASSARQGMDEKLFF
TGCGCCAGCAGCGCCCGACAGGGGATGGATGAAAAACTGTTTTTT
>-|TRBJ2-1|-|TRBV2
CASSGQHNEQFF
TGTGCCAGCAGTGGCCAACACAATGAGCAGTTCTTC
>-|TRBJ1-4|-|TRBV5-1
CASTAEPGAGEKLFF
TGCGCCAGCACGGCCGAGCCGGGAGCTGGAGAAAAACTGTTTTTT
>-|TRBJ2-5|TRBD1|TRBV5-1
CASSQGQVSQETQYF
TGCGCCAGCAGCCAGGGACAGGTTTCACAAGAGACCCAGTACTTC
>-|TRBJ2-7|-|TRBV19
CASKRTATYEQYF
TGTGCCAGTAAAAGGACAGCTACCTACGAGCAGTACTTC
>-|TRBJ2-3|TRBD2|TRBV5-1
CASSPGLAGFLDTQYF
TGCGCCAGCAGCCCCGGACTAGCGGGATTCCTGGATACGCAGTATTTT
>once|TRBJ1-2|-|TRBV28
CASYNPLNYGYTF
TGTGCCAGCTACAATCCCCTTAACTATGGCTACACCTTC
>once|TRBJ2-3|-|TRBV5-4
CASSLTSKPTDTQYF
TGTGCCAGCAGCCTCACATCCAAGCCCACAGATACGCAGTATTTT
>-|TRBJ2-5|-|TRBV11-2
CASSSAETQYF
TGTGCCAGCAGCTCTGCTGAGACCCAGTACTTC
>-|TRBJ2-1|TRBD2|TRBV7-3
CASSSPTSVGRALNEQFF
TGTGCCAGCAGCTCCCCCACTTCCGTCGGGAGGGCCTTAAATGAGCAGTTCTTC
>-|TRBJ1-3|-|TRBV6-1
CASSERGTIYF
TGTGCCAGCAGTGAGCGTGGCACCATATATTTT
>-|TRBJ2-3|-|TRBV18
CANSEGPADTQYF
TGTGCCAACTCTGAGGGGCCCGCAGATACGCAGTATTTT
>-|TRBJ1-3|-|TRBV7-9
CASSDSSGNTIYF
TGTGCCAGCAGCGACAGCTCTGGAAACACCATATATTTT
>-|TRBJ2-2|-|TRBV5-6
CASSLRYVVAGTGELFF
TGTGCCAGCAGCTTGAGGTACGTGGTCGCAGGCACCGGGGAGCTGTTTTTT
>-|TRBJ1-3|TRBD1|TRBV9
CASSVQTGVNTIYF
TGTGCCAGCAGCGTCCAGACAGGGGTAAACACCATATATTTT
>-|TRBJ1-5|-|TRBV18
CASSPWGDNSNQPQHF
TGTGCCAGCTCACCGTGGGGGGACAATAGCAATCAGCCCCAGCATTTT
>-|TRBJ1-1|-|TRBV6-1
CASSAVTEAFF
TGTGCCAGCAGTGCCGTAACTGAAGCTTTCTTT
>-|TRBJ2-2|-|TRBV7-9
CASSSPRGENTGELFF
TGTGCCAGCAGCTCGCCAAGGGGGGAGAACACCGGGGAGCTGTTTTTT
>-|TRBJ2-6|-|TRBV7-9
CASSLVWSSGANVLTF
TGTGCCAGCAGCTTAGTATGGTCCTCTGGGGCCAACGTCCTGACTTTC
>-|TRBJ2-5|TRBD2|TRBV5-1
CASSLGLAGAGETQYF
TGCGCCAGCAGCCTTGGACTAGCGGGGGCCGGAGAGACCCAGTACTTC
>-|TRBJ2-2|-|TRBV29-1
CSVAIWSRGTGELFF
TGCAGCGTCGCTATCTGGAGTCGAGGCACCGGGGAGCTGTTTTTT
>-|TRBJ2-6|TRBD1|TRBV4-2
CASSPRAGQDSSGANVLTF
TGTGCCAGCAGCCCTCGGGCGGGACAGGATTCCTCTGGGGCCAACGTCCTGACTTTC
>-|TRBJ1-2|-|TRBV28
CATYEVRGAGYGYTF
TGTGCCACCTACGAAGTGAGGGGCGCGGGCTATGGCTACACCTTC
>-|TRBJ2-7|-|TRBV18
CASSPPPRGTYEQYF
TGTGCCAGCTCACCACCACCCAGGGGAACGTACGAGCAGTACTTC
>-|TRBJ1-1|TRBD1|TRBV18
CASSPRAGGVTEAFF
TGTGCCAGCTCACCACGGGCAGGGGGAGTCACTGAAGCTTTCTTT
>-|TRBJ1-2|-|TRBV5-8
CASSWGLSGYTF
TGTGCCAGCAGCTGGGGCTTAAGTGGCTACACCTTC
>-|TRBJ1-5|-|TRBV6-1
CASSGLTGIGRGNQPQHF
TGTGCCAGCAGTGGACTCACAGGGATTGGTAGAGGTAATCAGCCCCAGCATTTT
>-|TRBJ1-1|-|TRBV9
CASSPRELPTEAFF
TGTGCCTCCTCCCCAAGGGAGCTACCCACTGAAGCTTTCTTT
>-|TRBJ1-3|-|TRBV4-1
CASSQGTGVGNTIYF
TGCGCCAGCAGCCAAGGGACCGGGGTCGGAAACACCATATATTTT
>-|TRBJ2-3|TRBD2|TRBV15
CATSRNRLAGGSTDTQYF
TGTGCCACCAGCAGGAACCGACTAGCGGGAGGAAGTACAGATACGCAGTATTTT
>-|TRBJ1-4|-|TRBV5-1
CASSLYGGEKLFF
TGCGCCAGCAGCTTGTACGGGGGGGAAAAACTGTTTTTT
>-|TRBJ2-3|TRBD2|TRBV10-3
CAISVTSPGTDTQYF
TGTGCCATCAGTGTGACTAGCCCGGGAACAGATACGCAGTATTTT